This TCR beta chain is drawn from a study of shared clonotypes between healthy human individuals. Study at large: Donors, aged 18 to 49, were a couple of women and three men.

The assay was carried out at the deep level. Profiled with immunoSEQ multiplex PCR; TCRdb holds only in-frame clones, not every one. The sample holds about a million clones; 70% to 80% are singletons and the top ten take about 1.5%. The sequence came from a man aged 18 to 30 in good health. The sample comprised memory CD4+ T cells sorted from blood. Subset denoted: CD45RA-negative fraction.

CDR3 nucleotide sequence: TGTGCCAGCAGTTTCTCAGGGTCTCAGCCCCAGCATTTT. It translates to CASSFSGSQPQHF. The rearrangement uses TRBV27 and TRBJ1-5, with D perhaps TRBD1 (5 bases). The germline V and J ends were trimmed by 3 bases and 6 bases, with 9 bases remaining between them. From germline, CDR1 is MNHEY and CDR2 SMNVEV (reference sequence). This CDR3 contains 13 residues.